This record covers a single T cell receptor beta chain. This CDR3 contains 14 residues. V was trimmed by 1 base and J by 5 bases, leaving 11 bases between them. Per germline, CDR1 SGHVS and CDR2 FNYEAQ. The data were produced by immunoSEQ multiplex PCR, yet TCRdb's version contains in-frame clones alone and is incomplete. The sample holds about 58,000 clones; about 91% are singletons and the top ten take approximately 15%. This sample was taken from a study of blood T cell repertoires in COVID-19. Study-level background: Collection of acute and convalescent COVID-19 samples took place in the United States, Italy and Spain.

This sequence was found in a woman aged 55-75 years with active COVID-19. The sample comprised peripheral blood. V gene TRBV7-6 combines with J gene TRBJ2-5; possible D gene TRBD1, 6 bases. CDR3 bases: TGTGCCAGCAGCTTAGGTACAGGGCGTGAGACCCAGTACTTC. Its translation is CASSLGTGRETQYF. Full variable domain (missing parts from reference TRBV7-6 and TRBJ2-5): GAGVSQSPRYKVTKRGQDVALRCDPISGHVSLYWYRQALGQGPEFLTYFNYEAQQDKSGLPNDRFSAERPEGSISTLTIQRTEQRDSAMYRCASSLGTGRETQYFGPGTRLLVL.